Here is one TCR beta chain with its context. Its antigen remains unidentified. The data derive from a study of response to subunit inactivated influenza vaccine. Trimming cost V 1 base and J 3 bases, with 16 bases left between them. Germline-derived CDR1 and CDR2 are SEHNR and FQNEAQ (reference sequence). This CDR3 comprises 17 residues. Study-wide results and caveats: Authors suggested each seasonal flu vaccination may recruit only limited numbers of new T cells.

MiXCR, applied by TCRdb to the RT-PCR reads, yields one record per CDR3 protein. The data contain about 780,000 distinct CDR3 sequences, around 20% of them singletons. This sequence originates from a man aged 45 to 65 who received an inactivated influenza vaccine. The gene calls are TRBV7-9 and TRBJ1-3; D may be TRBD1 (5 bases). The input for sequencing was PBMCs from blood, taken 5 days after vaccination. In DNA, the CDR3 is TGTGCCAGCAGCTTAGAGGGGACCGGATATCTTGGAAACACCATATATTTT. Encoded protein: CASSLEGTGYLGNTIYF.